This entry describes one T cell receptor (beta chain). Its matching antigen is unknown. The sample comes from a study of radiotherapy plus CTLA-4 blockade in lung cancer. Whole-study findings and limits: The study found tumor-derived TCR clones expanded in blood after radiotherapy plus ipilimumab.

The assay was immunoSEQ multiplex PCR, and TCRdb's table has in-frame clones only and misses some. Among approximately 80,000 clones listed, roughly four fifths were seen once. This CDR3 spans 15 amino acids. From germline, CDR1 is MNHNS and CDR2 SASEGT. V dropped 6 bases and J dropped 1 base, with 16 bases sitting between them. This chain joins TRBV6-1 and TRBJ2-7; D remains ambiguous. Sequencing was performed on peripheral blood, taken from a patient treated with radiotherapy plus ipilimumab. This TCR derives from a human donor with non-small cell lung cancer who had stable disease on radiotherapy plus ipilimumab. The CDR3 protein is CASRDGLSGSYEQYF. CDR3 DNA sequence: TGTGCCAGCAGGGACGGTCTTTCTGGGTCCTACGAGCAGTACTTC.